The 24 T cell receptor beta chains below were found in one sample sequenced in a study of vaccination effects on CD4 cells after COVID-19. Viral peptide pool expansion of antigen-specific CD4+ T cells preceded sequencing in the ViraFEST assay. It was after approximately 11 days of culture that CD4+ T cells were isolated. Absence of prior SARS-CoV-2 infection characterized the vaccine recipients, who showed negative nucleocapsid antibodies. The data were produced by immunoSEQ multiplex PCR, yet TCRdb's version contains in-frame clones alone and is incomplete. Of 67,000 or so clones listed, approximately 70% were seen once; the top ten hold roughly 4%. These TCRs' antigens remain unknown. The sample was CD4+ T cells from PBMCs cultured with HCoV-OC43 spike peptides, taken before COVID-19 vaccination. Subset here: HCoV-OC43 spike overlapping peptide pool stimulation. The origin of the receptors is a human donor who received a COVID-19 vaccine.

The chain recombines TRBV4-2 with TRBJ2-3; D perhaps matches TRBD2 (5 bases). The CDR3 has 18 residues. V dropped 0 bases and J dropped 8 bases, with 24 bases sitting between them. Germline assignment: CDR1 LGHNA and CDR2 YNFKEQ. DNA of the CDR3: TGTGCCAGCAGCCAAGATTTCCGGGGTACTACTGAGCTGGTTACGCAGTATTTT. Translating gives CASSQDFRGTTELVTQYF.

This chain links TRBV5-1 with TRBJ2-2; D uncertain. Germline CDR1 and CDR2: SGHRS and YFSETQ. V lost 0 bases and J lost 1, with 4 bases in between. The CDR3 runs 14 residues. CDR3 coding DNA: TGCGCCAGCAGCTTGGACAGGAACACCGGGGAGCTGTTTTTT. This translates into CASSLDRNTGELFF.

This clone showed up just a few times. CDR3 residues: CASSDRANTEAFF. CDR3 bases: TGCGCCAGCAGCGACAGGGCGAACACTGAAGCTTTCTTT. The chain recombines TRBV5-1 with TRBJ1-1; 7 bases agree with TRBD1. The germline CDR1 and CDR2 sequences are SGHRS and YFSETQ. Germline trimming cut 4 bases from V and 1 base from J; bases unmatched to any gene: 1. CDR3 length: 13 amino acids.

The V gene is TRBV5-4, the J gene TRBJ2-3; 9 nucleotides match TRBD1. The trim removed 6 bases at V and 1 base at J, leaving 12 bases unmatched. The germline V gene has CDR1 SGHNT and CDR2 YYREEE (reference sequence). The CDR3 extends over 17 amino acids. In DNA, the CDR3 is TGTGCCAGCACCGGGGACAGGGTCAAAAAGGGCACAGATACGCAGTATTTT. It is translated as CASTGDRVKKGTDTQYF.

This chain joins TRBV5-1 and TRBJ2-1, with D perhaps assigned TRBD1 or TRBD2 (5 bases each). V shed 0 bases and J shed 7 bases, with 11 bases lying between them. Per germline, CDR1 SGHRS and CDR2 YFSETQ. This CDR3 has 14 amino acids. The CDR3 nucleotides read TGCGCCAGCAGCTTGGTTGGGACGGATAATGAGCAGTTCTTC. Amino acid sequence: CASSLVGTDNEQFF.

The chain joins TRBV23-1 to TRBJ1-2; 8 bases line up with TRBD1. TRBV23-1 is noted as an ORF with a role that remains uncertain. The CDR3 runs 16 residues. The V segment lost 4 bases and the J segment 4 bases; nucleotides outside the gene matches: 11. This CDR3 is CASSLKGLGQVYGYTF. The CDR3 coding sequence is TGCGCCAGCAGTCTCAAGGGCTTGGGACAGGTCTATGGCTACACCTTC.

The chain joins TRBV28 to TRBJ2-5; maybe TRBD2 (6 bases). The CDR3 has 15 residues. The germline gives CDR1 MDHEN, CDR2 SYDVKM. V was trimmed by 4 bases and J by 1 base, leaving 13 bases between them. CDR3: CASSSPGTVQETQYF. Written as DNA, the CDR3 is TGTGCCAGCAGTTCTCCCGGGACTGTCCAAGAGACCCAGTACTTC.

The V and J genes are TRBV7-2 and TRBJ2-5, with D perhaps given as TRBD1 or TRBD2 (5 bases each). V was trimmed by 3 bases and J by 4 bases, leaving 12 bases between them. The germline gives CDR1 SGHTA, CDR2 FQGNSA. The CDR3 runs to 14 residues. The CDR3 nucleotides are TGTGCCAGCAGCTTTCAAGGTGGGGGAGAGACCCAGTACTTC. Translation: CASSFQGGGETQYF.

The V gene is TRBV6-2 or TRBV6-3, the J gene TRBJ1-2; 8 bases align to TRBD1. J gave up 4 bases and V 2 bases, and 6 bases lay outside the gene matches. Germline loops: CDR1 MNHEY, CDR2 SVGEGT. The CDR3 spans 15 residues. CDR3 DNA sequence: TGTGCCAGCAGTTACGGACAGGGACCGACCTATGGCTACACCTTC. This translates into CASSYGQGPTYGYTF.

V and J are TRBV15 and TRBJ2-2; maybe TRBD1 (5 bases). The CDR3 consists of 14 residues. V was shortened by 1 base and J by 4 bases, with 7 bases between the two germline ends. Germline V gives CDR1 LNHNV, CDR2 YYDKDF (reference sequence). The CDR3, as DNA: TGTGCCACCAGCAGAGGACAGCCCACCGGGGAGCTGTTTTTT. Protein: CATSRGQPTGELFF.

This clone was counted only a few times. The rearrangement links TRBV7-2 to TRBJ2-2; the match to TRBD2 covers 7 bases. Looked up from germline, CDR1 is SGHTA and CDR2 is FQGNSA. Trimming cost V 3 bases and J 6 bases; bases outside gene matches: 1. The CDR3 length is 13 residues. CDR3: CASSFTSAGELFF. In DNA form, the CDR3 reads TGTGCCAGCAGCTTTACTAGCGCCGGGGAGCTGTTTTTT.

This clone was seen more than once but under ten times. The chain has TRBV10-1 and TRBJ2-7, with D unresolved. Trimming pared 4 bases from V and 2 bases from J, leaving 9 bases between. Germline V lookup: CDR1 WNHNN, CDR2 SYGVQD (reference sequence). This CDR3 has 13 amino acids. The chain's CDR3 is CASSAHTTYEQYV. The DNA of the CDR3 is TGCGCCAGCAGTGCCCATACAACCTACGAGCAGTACGTC.

V and J are TRBV7-2 and TRBJ2-5; the match to TRBD2 covers 7 bases. V lost 5 bases, J lost 5 bases, and 11 bases stayed unmatched. CDR1 and CDR2 from the germline V gene are SGHTA and FQGNSA. The CDR3 spans 15 residues. CDR3 protein: CASSLTGTTGETQYF. The CDR3 nucleotides are TGTGCCAGCAGCCTGACCGGGACTACGGGGGAGACCCAGTACTTC.

The chain uses TRBV7-9 and TRBJ2-3; no firm D call. V was shortened by 0 bases and J by 8 bases, with 12 bases between the two germline ends. This CDR3 is built from 14 residues. Germline-derived CDR1 and CDR2 are SEHNR and FQNEAQ (reference sequence). CDR3 loop: CASSLATGGVTQYF. CDR3 nucleotides: TGTGCCAGCAGCTTAGCGACGGGTGGAGTTACGCAGTATTTT.

The V gene is TRBV24-1, the J gene TRBJ2-5, with 10 bases matching TRBD2. Germline V CDR1 and CDR2: KGHDR, SFDVKD. The V gene end was trimmed by 5 bases and the J gene end by 5 bases; junction bases not matched to a gene: 10. The CDR3 loop spans 16 amino acids. The CDR3, as DNA: TGTGCCACCAGTGGTACCAGCGGGGGGGCCCCGGAGACCCAGTACTTC. Amino acids: CATSGTSGGAPETQYF.

This chain connects TRBV7-2 to TRBJ2-3, with 13 positions matching TRBD2. Germline V gene lookup returns CDR1 SGHTA and CDR2 FQGNSA. CDR3 size: 16 residues. J gave up 3 bases and V 5 bases, and 5 bases lay outside the gene matches. DNA for the CDR3: TGTGCCAGCAGCACCTCGACTAGCGGGGGGACAGATACGCAGTATTTT. Protein product: CASSTSTSGGTDTQYF. Looking up the rest from reference TRBV7-2 and TRBJ2-3 gives the full variable domain: GAGVSQSPSNKVTEKGKDVELRCDPISGHTALYWYRQSLGQGLEFLIYFQGNSAPDKSGLPSDRFSAERTGGSVSTLTIQRTQQEDSAVYLCASSTSTSGGTDTQYFGPGTRLTVL.

V is TRBV7-3 and J is TRBJ2-6, with D possibly being TRBD1 (6 bases). The CDR3 contains 17 residues. The germline V and J ends were trimmed by 4 bases and 0 bases, with 13 bases remaining between them. In germline, CDR1 is SGHTA, CDR2 FQGTGA. Here the CDR3 DNA reads TGTGCCAGCAGCTGGGGGCCAGGTTTCTCTGGGGCCAACGTCCTGACTTTC. Protein product: CASSWGPGFSGANVLTF.

This chain uses TRBV19 with TRBJ2-5, with 9 bases aligning to TRBD1. Germline-derived CDR1 and CDR2 are LNHDA and SQIVND (reference sequence). The CDR3 covers 12 residues. V shed 6 bases, J shed 5 bases, and the junction held 1 base outside the gene matches. CDR3 in amino acids: CASRGTGETQYF. The CDR3 region has the DNA TGTGCCAGTAGGGGGACAGGGGAGACCCAGTACTTC.

The rearrangement uses TRBV6-1 and TRBJ2-6; D gene ambiguous. The CDR3 is made up of 15 amino acids. Trimming removed 1 base at V and 0 bases at J, with 4 bases between. CDR1 is MNHNS and CDR2 is SASEGT in the germline V gene. DNA for the CDR3: TGTGCCAGCAGTGAAGTAAACTCTGGGGCCAACGTCCTGACTTTC. Protein: CASSEVNSGANVLTF.

This clone turned up a few times. The chain is built from TRBV18 and TRBJ2-2; no firm D call. This CDR3 spans 14 amino acids. The germline V and J ends were trimmed by 1 base and 2 bases, with 5 bases remaining between them. CDR1 and CDR2 from the germline V gene are KGHSH and LQKENI. The CDR3 DNA sequence: TGTGCCAGCTCACCACGCAGTAACACCGGGGAGCTGTTTTTT. It encodes CASSPRSNTGELFF.

This chain uses TRBV11-2 with TRBJ2-4; 7 bases agree with TRBD1. This CDR3 is 16 amino acids long. V lost 3 bases to trimming and J lost 0 bases; unmatched junction nucleotides: 5. The germline gives CDR1 SGHAT, CDR2 FQNNGV. The CDR3 protein is CASSFRDSGAKNIQYF. The CDR3 DNA follows: TGTGCCAGCAGCTTCCGGGACAGTGGAGCCAAAAACATTCAGTACTTC.

The chain couples TRBV15 to TRBJ2-1, with 8 bases lining up with TRBD1. The CDR3 has 15 amino acids. Germline CDR1 reads LNHNV; CDR2 reads YYDKDF (reference sequence). V gave up 2 bases and J gave up 7 bases; unmatched junction bases: 7. CDR3 protein: CATSRPVGTGNEQFF. In DNA form, the CDR3 reads TGTGCCACCAGCAGACCCGTCGGGACAGGTAATGAGCAGTTCTTC.

This rearrangement joins TRBV4-1 to TRBJ2-6; D call uncertain. Germline CDR1 is MGHRA and CDR2 is YSYEKL. Between the trimmed V and J ends, which lost 5 bases and 0 bases, there was a span of 17 bases. The CDR3 is 18 amino acids. CDR3 residues: CASSEGMRSSSGANVLTF. Here the CDR3 DNA reads TGCGCCAGCAGCGAAGGTATGCGGAGTAGCTCTGGGGCCAACGTCCTGACTTTC.

The rearrangement links TRBV7-9 to TRBJ1-4, with D tentatively TRBD1 (6 bases). Deletions cut 5 bases from V and 8 bases from J, with 12 bases between. Per the germline V gene, CDR1 is SEHNR and CDR2 is FQNEAQ (reference sequence). CDR3 size: 13 residues. CDR3 nucleotide sequence: TGTGCCAGCAGCCGGGGACACCAGGAAAAACTGTTTTTT. It yields the protein CASSRGHQEKLFF.